This is a list of T cell receptor beta chains from one sample in a study of human T cells and chemical hapten exposure. TCRdb processed the RACE reads anew with MiXCR; each CDR3 protein has one entry. The repertoire holds 150,000 to 200,000 distinct CDR3 sequences, with about 14% as singletons. Here the sequenced sample was whole blood, taken in connection with sensitization to the hapten diphenylcyclopropenone (DPC). These receptors all come from a woman aged 30 to 39 with alopecia areata. Some clones in this sample may be carry-over from other donors' samples. Each CDR3 is given with its conserved first and last residue. The D gene is left open where the match is weak. The listing skips clone size in some rows; elsewhere it reads once, few, many or a size class.

cdr3_length: 16
j_call: TRBJ1-5
d_call: TRBD1
v_call: TRBV6-5
clone_size: .
cdr3_nt: TGTGCCAGCAGTCGAACAGGGGACGGGGGCAATCAGCCCCAGCATTTT
cdr3_aa: CASSRTGDGGNQPQHF

cdr3_length: 12
j_call: TRBJ1-5
d_call: .
v_call: TRBV29-1
clone_size: few
cdr3_nt: TGCAGCGTGGGGACGGAAGGTCGGCCCCAGCATTTT
cdr3_aa: CSVGTEGRPQHF

cdr3_length: 16
j_call: TRBJ2-2
d_call: .
v_call: TRBV28
clone_size: .
cdr3_nt: TGTGCCAGCAGTCCCCCTGGCAGGCACATCACCGGGGAGCTATTTTTT
cdr3_aa: CASSPPGRHITGELFF

cdr3_length: 15
j_call: TRBJ2-5
d_call: TRBD1
v_call: TRBV7-2
clone_size: few
cdr3_nt: TGTGCCAGCAGCCCTAGGACAGGGGCGGGAGAGACCCAGTACTTC
cdr3_aa: CASSPRTGAGETQYF

cdr3_length: 15
j_call: TRBJ2-7
d_call: .
v_call: TRBV23-1
clone_size: few
cdr3_nt: TGCGCCAGCAGTCACGAAATCGCCCGGGTTAGCGAGCAGTACTTC
cdr3_aa: CASSHEIARVSEQYF

cdr3_length: 15
j_call: TRBJ2-1
d_call: .
v_call: TRBV29-1
clone_size: few
cdr3_nt: TGCAGCGTTGAAATACAGGGCCGCACCTACAATGAGCAGTTCTTC
cdr3_aa: CSVEIQGRTYNEQFF

cdr3_length: 14
j_call: TRBJ1-1
d_call: .
v_call: TRBV12-3/TRBV12-4
clone_size: few
cdr3_nt: TGTGCCAGCACCGTTGATATGAGGAACACTGAAGCTTTCTTT
cdr3_aa: CASTVDMRNTEAFF

cdr3_length: 16
j_call: TRBJ2-7
d_call: TRBD2
v_call: TRBV6-2/TRBV6-3
clone_size: .
cdr3_nt: TGTGCCAGCAGTTATCCCACTAGCGGCAGGGAAGACGAGCAGTACTTC
cdr3_aa: CASSYPTSGREDEQYF

cdr3_length: 15
j_call: TRBJ2-2
d_call: .
v_call: TRBV14
clone_size: many
cdr3_nt: TGTGCCAGCAGCCAAGCGGCGGGATTCACCGGGGAGCTGTTTTTT
cdr3_aa: CASSQAAGFTGELFF

cdr3_length: 14
j_call: TRBJ1-2
d_call: .
v_call: TRBV12-3/TRBV12-4
clone_size: many
cdr3_nt: TGTGCCAGCAGTTTTAGAGGGGACTCTCGAGGCTACACCTTC
cdr3_aa: CASSFRGDSRGYTF

cdr3_length: 13
j_call: TRBJ2-7
d_call: .
v_call: TRBV5-1
clone_size: few
cdr3_nt: TGCGCGACCAGCCCAGAGGGAGCCTACGAGCAGTACTTC
cdr3_aa: CATSPEGAYEQYF

cdr3_length: 18
j_call: TRBJ1-5
d_call: .
v_call: TRBV7-8
clone_size: .
cdr3_nt: TGTGCCAACAGCTTAGTCCCCAGGACCCTTTATAGCAATCAGCCCCAGCATTTT
cdr3_aa: CANSLVPRTLYSNQPQHF

cdr3_length: 16
j_call: TRBJ1-1
d_call: .
v_call: TRBV6-6
clone_size: few
cdr3_nt: TGTGCCAGCAGTAACGCTCTAAGGGACATTAACACTGAAGCTTTCTTT
cdr3_aa: CASSNALRDINTEAFF

cdr3_length: 16
j_call: TRBJ2-1
d_call: .
v_call: TRBV12-3/TRBV12-4
clone_size: few
cdr3_nt: TGTGCCAGCAGCGTGGGGGGACCGAGTTTCTACAATGAGCAGTTCTTC
cdr3_aa: CASSVGGPSFYNEQFF

cdr3_length: 14
j_call: TRBJ2-1
d_call: .
v_call: TRBV11-2
clone_size: .
cdr3_nt: TGTGCCAGCACCTTTGGGGGGGGCGGCAATGAGCAGTTCTTC
cdr3_aa: CASTFGGGGNEQFF

cdr3_length: 10
j_call: TRBJ2-1
d_call: .
v_call: TRBV10-3
clone_size: many
cdr3_nt: TGTGCCATCGGGGGACCTGAGCAGTTCTTC
cdr3_aa: CAIGGPEQFF